This record concerns one T cell receptor (beta chain) sequence. This sample was included in a study of blood T cell repertoires in COVID-19. J was trimmed by 1 base and V by 5 bases; bases with no gene match: 4. Germline V gene data show CDR1 as GTSNPN and CDR2 as SVGIG (reference sequence). The CDR3 is 13 amino acids. Clones were read by immunoSEQ multiplex PCR, and TCRdb kept only the in-frame ones, dropping some. The sample consists of 250,000 or so clones, around nine tenths of them appearing once. The rearrangement links TRBV30 to TRBJ1-1; 7 positions match TRBD1. The clonotype originates from a middle-aged man with active or convalescent COVID-19. The sequenced sample consisted of peripheral blood. The CDR3 loop reads CAWGGQPNTEAFF. CDR3 nucleotide sequence: TGTGCCTGGGGGGGACAGCCGAACACTGAAGCTTTCTTT.